Listed below are T cell receptor beta chains from one sample, sequenced in a study of immune reconstitution after stem cell transplant in scleroderma. TCRdb reanalysed the RT-PCR reads using MiXCR and keeps one entry per CDR3 protein. This sample carries 3,000 to 4,000 distinct CDR3 sequences, approximately 6% of them seen once, and the ten largest clones take less than 20%. This sample was gathered before or after autologous hematopoietic stem cell transplantation (not recorded which). The receptors stem from a female donor with systemic sclerosis. Both conserved end residues are part of each CDR3. The D gene is left open where the match is weak. Size values are once, few and many counts, or a class for expanded clones, and some rows have none.

cdr3_nt: TGTGCCAGCAGCCAAAGATGGGGGGGGACAGGGGTCAGTAATGAGCAGTTCTTC
cdr3_aa: CASSQRWGGTGVSNEQFF
d_call: TRBD1
j_call: TRBJ2-1
clone_size: medium-sized
v_call: TRBV3-1

cdr3_nt: TGCGCCAGCAGCGACCGGGACATGGGGTTTAGCTACAATGAGCAGTTCTTC
cdr3_aa: CASSDRDMGFSYNEQFF
d_call: .
j_call: TRBJ2-1
clone_size: medium-sized
v_call: TRBV5-1

cdr3_nt: TGCAGTGCCGGAACTAGCGTAGTGGAGACCCAGTACTTC
cdr3_aa: CSAGTSVVETQYF
d_call: TRBD2
j_call: TRBJ2-5
clone_size: medium-sized
v_call: TRBV20-1

cdr3_nt: TGTGCCAGCAGTTACTACGTCGGGGATTCACCCCTCCACTTT
cdr3_aa: CASSYYVGDSPLHF
d_call: .
j_call: TRBJ1-6
clone_size: .
v_call: TRBV6-5

cdr3_nt: TGCAGCGTCTGGACTAGCGGACGCACAGATACGCAGTATTTT
cdr3_aa: CSVWTSGRTDTQYF
d_call: TRBD2
j_call: TRBJ2-3
clone_size: medium-sized
v_call: TRBV29-1

cdr3_nt: TGCAGCGTTGACGGGCAGGGTGGAGATACGCAGTATTTT
cdr3_aa: CSVDGQGGDTQYF
d_call: .
j_call: TRBJ2-3
clone_size: medium-sized
v_call: TRBV29-1

cdr3_nt: TGTGCCAGCAGCTTCAAAAGACTGAATGAGCAGTTCTTC
cdr3_aa: CASSFKRLNEQFF
d_call: .
j_call: TRBJ2-1
clone_size: many
v_call: TRBV7-8

cdr3_nt: TGTGCCAGCAGCTCCCGAGTAGCGGGGACCGGGGAGCTGTTTTTT
cdr3_aa: CASSSRVAGTGELFF
d_call: TRBD2
j_call: TRBJ2-2
clone_size: medium-sized
v_call: TRBV7-3

cdr3_nt: TGTGCCAGCAGTTACACAGGGAAATCTAATGAGCAGTTCTTC
cdr3_aa: CASSYTGKSNEQFF
d_call: .
j_call: TRBJ2-1
clone_size: medium-sized
v_call: TRBV6-5

cdr3_nt: TGTGCCATGTCGGGTGGGTACGAGCAGTACTTC
cdr3_aa: CAMSGGYEQYF
d_call: .
j_call: TRBJ2-7
clone_size: few
v_call: TRBV10-3

cdr3_nt: TGCGCCAGCAGGGACAGGTTTCTAGTTTTTACCGGGGAGCTGTTTTTT
cdr3_aa: CASRDRFLVFTGELFF
d_call: TRBD1
j_call: TRBJ2-2
clone_size: many
v_call: TRBV10-2

cdr3_nt: TGTGCCAGCAAGAGTGGCGCCAGAGGAAATGAAAAACTGTTTTTT
cdr3_aa: CASKSGARGNEKLFF
d_call: .
j_call: TRBJ1-4
clone_size: medium-sized
v_call: TRBV7-9

cdr3_nt: TGTGCCAGCAGCTTAAAGGGAATGGCTAGCGGACCACCAAGGGACAATGAGCAGTTCTTC
cdr3_aa: CASSLKGMASGPPRDNEQFF
d_call: TRBD2
j_call: TRBJ2-1
clone_size: medium-sized
v_call: TRBV7-3

cdr3_nt: TGTGCCAGCAGCTATGGACAGGGGCTCTCTCCGGCGGCCAAAAACATTCAGTACTTC
cdr3_aa: CASSYGQGLSPAAKNIQYF
d_call: TRBD1
j_call: TRBJ2-4
clone_size: many
v_call: TRBV3-1

cdr3_nt: TGTGCCAGCAGCCAACATGACCACTTACTGGGGGCTCAGCCCCAGCATTTT
cdr3_aa: CASSQHDHLLGAQPQHF
d_call: .
j_call: TRBJ1-5
clone_size: medium-sized
v_call: TRBV3-2

cdr3_nt: TGCAGCGGCAAGGGGCCCTCAGAGTCCGAGCAGTACTTC
cdr3_aa: CSGKGPSESEQYF
d_call: .
j_call: TRBJ2-7
clone_size: medium-sized
v_call: TRBV29-1

cdr3_nt: TGTGCCAGTAGAGATCTGGGGCAGCGTTCCTACGAGCAGTACTTC
cdr3_aa: CASRDLGQRSYEQYF
d_call: .
j_call: TRBJ2-7
clone_size: medium-sized
v_call: TRBV19

cdr3_nt: TGTGCCAGCTCACCACCGACAATGGTTTCGGATGGCTACACCTTC
cdr3_aa: CASSPPTMVSDGYTF
d_call: .
j_call: TRBJ1-2
clone_size: many
v_call: TRBV18

cdr3_nt: TGCAGTGCCGAACTAGCGCGAAGCTCCTACAATGAGCAGTTCTTC
cdr3_aa: CSAELARSSYNEQFF
d_call: TRBD2
j_call: TRBJ2-1
clone_size: medium-sized
v_call: TRBV20-1

cdr3_nt: TGTGCCATCAGTGCCGCCCTGGTGGGGAACACTGAAGCTTTCTTT
cdr3_aa: CAISAALVGNTEAFF
d_call: .
j_call: TRBJ1-1
clone_size: medium-sized
v_call: TRBV10-3

cdr3_nt: TGCAGCGTTGAAGCTAGCGGGGGGGCCGGGGAGCTGTTTTTT
cdr3_aa: CSVEASGGAGELFF
d_call: TRBD2
j_call: TRBJ2-2
clone_size: few
v_call: TRBV29-1

cdr3_nt: TGCAGTGCTAGATCTGGAAGGGGCTATGGCTACACCTTC
cdr3_aa: CSARSGRGYGYTF
d_call: .
j_call: TRBJ1-2
clone_size: medium-sized
v_call: TRBV20-1

cdr3_nt: TGTGCCAGCAGTTGGGGACGGAGAGTCACAGATACGCAGTATTTT
cdr3_aa: CASSWGRRVTDTQYF
d_call: .
j_call: TRBJ2-3
clone_size: large
v_call: TRBV6-2/TRBV6-3

cdr3_nt: TGCAGTGCTGGCGTCGGGGGCCTCAGGACGTACTTC
cdr3_aa: CSAGVGGLRTYF
d_call: .
j_call: TRBJ2-7
clone_size: many
v_call: TRBV20-1

cdr3_nt: TGCGCCAGCAGCTTGAGTTACGGGGCGAACACTGAAGCTTTCTTT
cdr3_aa: CASSLSYGANTEAFF
d_call: .
j_call: TRBJ1-1
clone_size: medium-sized
v_call: TRBV5-1

cdr3_nt: TGTGCCAGCAGCTTGGAGGGAGTGAACACTGAAGCTTTCTTT
cdr3_aa: CASSLEGVNTEAFF
d_call: .
j_call: TRBJ1-1
clone_size: medium-sized
v_call: TRBV5-5

cdr3_nt: TGTGCCAGCAGCTTTCTGGGGCAGGACTACGAGCAGTACTTC
cdr3_aa: CASSFLGQDYEQYF
d_call: .
j_call: TRBJ2-7
clone_size: medium-sized
v_call: TRBV5-6

cdr3_nt: TGTGCCAGCAGCCAGGGACAGCCAAGCGCTGAAGCTTTCTTT
cdr3_aa: CASSQGQPSAEAFF
d_call: TRBD1
j_call: TRBJ1-1
clone_size: medium-sized
v_call: TRBV7-6

cdr3_nt: TGCGCCAGCAGACCCGACAGGGATAGGCATGGCTACACCTTC
cdr3_aa: CASRPDRDRHGYTF
d_call: TRBD1
j_call: TRBJ1-2
clone_size: many
v_call: TRBV5-1

cdr3_nt: TGTGCCAGCAGCTTAGGGACTAGCGGGAGTTGGGAGACCCAGTACTTC
cdr3_aa: CASSLGTSGSWETQYF
d_call: TRBD2
j_call: TRBJ2-5
clone_size: medium-sized
v_call: TRBV7-2

cdr3_nt: TGTGCCAGCAGCCAAGAATGGTTACGGCAGCCCCAGCATTTT
cdr3_aa: CASSQEWLRQPQHF
d_call: .
j_call: TRBJ1-5
clone_size: medium-sized
v_call: TRBV3-1

cdr3_nt: TGTGCCAGCAGCTTAGGGAAAGGGGCGCAAGGGAATGAGCAGTTCTTC
cdr3_aa: CASSLGKGAQGNEQFF
d_call: .
j_call: TRBJ2-1
clone_size: few
v_call: TRBV13

cdr3_nt: TGCGCCAGCAGTGGTACTAGCGGGGGCACCGGGGAGCTGTTTTTT
cdr3_aa: CASSGTSGGTGELFF
d_call: TRBD2
j_call: TRBJ2-2
clone_size: medium-sized
v_call: TRBV10-2

cdr3_nt: TGCAGTGCTAGAGGCGGGAGTCACACCGGGGAGCTGTTTTTT
cdr3_aa: CSARGGSHTGELFF
d_call: TRBD2
j_call: TRBJ2-2
clone_size: medium-sized
v_call: TRBV20-1

cdr3_nt: TGTGCCAGCTCACCCTCGACAGGCCCATACAATCAGCCCCAGCATTTT
cdr3_aa: CASSPSTGPYNQPQHF
d_call: .
j_call: TRBJ1-5
clone_size: medium-sized
v_call: TRBV18

cdr3_nt: TGTGCCAGCAGCTTAGCGCAACTAGCGGGATGGGGGGAGCAGTTCTTC
cdr3_aa: CASSLAQLAGWGEQFF
d_call: TRBD2
j_call: TRBJ2-1
clone_size: medium-sized
v_call: TRBV7-2

cdr3_nt: TGTGCCAGTAGCCAGGGATTCCGGCATGGCTACACCTTC
cdr3_aa: CASSQGFRHGYTF
d_call: .
j_call: TRBJ1-2
clone_size: .
v_call: TRBV19

cdr3_nt: TGTGCCAGCAGCTGGGGGGTGACCTACAATGAGCAGTTCTTC
cdr3_aa: CASSWGVTYNEQFF
d_call: .
j_call: TRBJ2-1
clone_size: medium-sized
v_call: TRBV5-5

cdr3_nt: TGCAGTGCTAGACAGGGGGCTTCCTACGAGCAGTACTTC
cdr3_aa: CSARQGASYEQYF
d_call: TRBD1
j_call: TRBJ2-7
clone_size: medium-sized
v_call: TRBV20-1

cdr3_nt: TGCGCCAGCAGCTTGAAGAGGTCCAGCGGGAAAGGGAGGACAGATACGCAGTATTTT
cdr3_aa: CASSLKRSSGKGRTDTQYF
d_call: TRBD2
j_call: TRBJ2-3
clone_size: medium-sized
v_call: TRBV5-1

cdr3_nt: TGTGCCAGCAGCCAGCAAGACCCTCACTATGGCTACACCTTC
cdr3_aa: CASSQQDPHYGYTF
d_call: .
j_call: TRBJ1-2
clone_size: many
v_call: TRBV14

cdr3_nt: TGTGCCAGCTTCCGAAGGGGGGCAAGATTTGAGCAGTACTTC
cdr3_aa: CASFRRGARFEQYF
d_call: .
j_call: TRBJ2-7
clone_size: medium-sized
v_call: TRBV13

cdr3_nt: TGCAGTGCTAGGTATCTAGCGGGGACTTACACAGATACGCAGTATTTT
cdr3_aa: CSARYLAGTYTDTQYF
d_call: TRBD2
j_call: TRBJ2-3
clone_size: medium-sized
v_call: TRBV20-1

cdr3_nt: TGTGCCAGCAGAGGCTCTAGCGCGGGGAACACCGGGGAGCTGTTTTTT
cdr3_aa: CASRGSSAGNTGELFF
d_call: .
j_call: TRBJ2-2
clone_size: medium-sized
v_call: TRBV7-2

cdr3_nt: TGTGCCAGCAGTTACGTGGGACGGATTAACTATGGCTACACCTTC
cdr3_aa: CASSYVGRINYGYTF
d_call: .
j_call: TRBJ1-2
clone_size: medium-sized
v_call: TRBV12-3/TRBV12-4

cdr3_nt: TGCAGCGTTGGATGGGGGGGTGGAAACACCATATATTTT
cdr3_aa: CSVGWGGGNTIYF
d_call: .
j_call: TRBJ1-3
clone_size: medium-sized
v_call: TRBV29-1

cdr3_nt: TGTGCCAGCAGCCGACGACAGGGGAGAGGAGTGTACTTC
cdr3_aa: CASSRRQGRGVYF
d_call: TRBD1
j_call: TRBJ2-7
clone_size: medium-sized
v_call: TRBV3-1

cdr3_nt: TGTGCCAGCAGTTACTCGAGGGTCAGATGGGACCCGGGACAGGGGTACGAGCAGTACTTC
cdr3_aa: CASSYSRVRWDPGQGYEQYF
d_call: TRBD1
j_call: TRBJ2-7
clone_size: medium-sized
v_call: TRBV6-6

cdr3_nt: TGCAGCGCGGTTTATAGCAATCAGCCCCAGCATTTT
cdr3_aa: CSAVYSNQPQHF
d_call: .
j_call: TRBJ1-5
clone_size: medium-sized
v_call: TRBV29-1

cdr3_nt: TGCGCCAGCAGCCAAGGGCGACTCAGGGGGGAGACCCAGTACTTC
cdr3_aa: CASSQGRLRGETQYF
d_call: TRBD1
j_call: TRBJ2-5
clone_size: .
v_call: TRBV4-3

cdr3_nt: TGCAGTGTGAGGGGGGACCCCGGAAACACCATATATTTT
cdr3_aa: CSVRGDPGNTIYF
d_call: .
j_call: TRBJ1-3
clone_size: medium-sized
v_call: TRBV20-1

cdr3_nt: TGTGCCAGTAGTATTCTGATGAATTCACCCCTCCACTTT
cdr3_aa: CASSILMNSPLHF
d_call: .
j_call: TRBJ1-6
clone_size: .
v_call: TRBV19

cdr3_nt: TGTGCCATCAGTGAGCCAGGGGGAACCTCCGAAGCTTTCTTT
cdr3_aa: CAISEPGGTSEAFF
d_call: TRBD1
j_call: TRBJ1-1
clone_size: many
v_call: TRBV10-3